One and the same sample provided the 2 T cell receptor beta chains below, sequenced in a study of blood T cell repertoires in COVID-19. Some clones are missing from TCRdb's copy, which holds only in-frame ones; the method was immunoSEQ multiplex PCR. Here the sample spans about 330,000 clones, 92% being singletons. The sample taken for sequencing was PBMCs or T cells enriched from blood (not recorded which). The receptors stem from a woman aged 25 to 39 who had recovered from COVID-19.

This chain joins TRBV7-9 and TRBJ1-5; 9 nucleotides agree with TRBD1. CDR3 length: 17 residues. Trimming removed 5 bases from V and 0 bases from J; junction bases left unmatched: 8. CDR1 is SEHNR and CDR2 is FQNEAQ in the germline V gene (reference sequence). Here the CDR3 reads CASSVGGQGTSNQPQHF. CDR3 bases: TGTGCCAGCAGCGTAGGGGGACAGGGAACTAGCAATCAGCCCCAGCATTTT.

The rearrangement joins TRBV28 to TRBJ1-2; possibly TRBD1 for D (6 bases). V was cut by 2 bases and J by 4 bases, with 17 bases left in between. The CDR3 totals 16 residues. CDR1 is MDHEN, CDR2 SYDVKM, per germline. The CDR3 region has the DNA TGTGCCAGCAGTTTAGTGCTCGGGACATCCCTCTATGGCTACACCTTC. It encodes CASSLVLGTSLYGYTF.